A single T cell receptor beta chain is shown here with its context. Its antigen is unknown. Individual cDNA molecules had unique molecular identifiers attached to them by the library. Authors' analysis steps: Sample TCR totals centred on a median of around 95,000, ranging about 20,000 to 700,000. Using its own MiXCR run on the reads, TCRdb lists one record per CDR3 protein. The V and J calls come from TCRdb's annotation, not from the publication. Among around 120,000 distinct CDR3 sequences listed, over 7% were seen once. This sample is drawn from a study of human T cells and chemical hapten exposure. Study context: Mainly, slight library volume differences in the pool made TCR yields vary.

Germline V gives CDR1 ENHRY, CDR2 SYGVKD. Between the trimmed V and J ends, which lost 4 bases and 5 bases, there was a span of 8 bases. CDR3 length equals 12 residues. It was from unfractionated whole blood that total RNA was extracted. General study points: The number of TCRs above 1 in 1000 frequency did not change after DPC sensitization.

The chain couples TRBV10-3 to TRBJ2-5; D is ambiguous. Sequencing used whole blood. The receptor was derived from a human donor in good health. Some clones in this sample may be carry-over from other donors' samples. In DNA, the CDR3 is TGTGCCATCAGTGCAGTCTCGGAGACCCAGTACTTC. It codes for CAISAVSETQYF.